These 18 T cell receptor beta chains were sequenced from one sample in a study of T cells after posttransplantation cyclophosphamide. TCRdb's copy holds only in-frame clones and misses some; the assay was immunoSEQ multiplex PCR. The repertoire holds 10,000 to 13,000 clones, 86% seen once, with 25% to 30% in the top ten. Cyclophosphamide on days +3 and +4 followed busulfan-fludarabine conditioning and a marrow graft. The specimen comprised CD4+ T cells sorted from PBMCs, sampled after allogeneic stem cell transplant with posttransplant cyclophosphamide. Receptors were obtained from a male patient in his thirties who received an allogeneic stem cell transplant from a related donor, was CMV-positive, and had acute GVHD only. T cells may partly derive from the graft donor.

V and J are TRBV7-2 and TRBJ1-1; D perhaps matches TRBD1 (5 bases). Trimming took 6 bases from V and 4 from J, leaving 18 bases between them. Germline CDR1 and CDR2: SGHTA and FQGNSA. The CDR3 spans 15 residues. As DNA, the CDR3 is TGTGCCAGCAGGCCACTCTGGGGCTACAGCACTGAAGCTTTCTTT. Its translation is CASRPLWGYSTEAFF.

The chain combines TRBV28 with TRBJ2-7, with D tentatively TRBD2 (5 bases). The CDR3 runs 11 residues. Germline V gives CDR1 MDHEN, CDR2 SYDVKM. V lost 8 bases, J lost 3 bases, and 8 bases lay in between. CDR3 coding DNA: TGTGCCAGCCGGGGAAGCTACGAGCAGTACTTC. It specifies CASRGSYEQYF.

The chain links TRBV10-3 to TRBJ2-2; D is possibly TRBD1 (6 bases). Looked up from germline, CDR1 is ENHRY and CDR2 is SYGVKD. Trimming pared 8 bases from V and 0 bases from J, leaving 13 bases between. The CDR3 runs to 15 residues. This chain's CDR3 is CAIPRQAPNTGELFF. In DNA, the CDR3 is TGTGCCATCCCAAGACAGGCCCCGAACACCGGGGAGCTGTTTTTT.

This sequence joins TRBV6-6 and TRBJ2-7, with 8 bases identical to TRBD1. Germline V gene sequence: CDR1 MNHNY, CDR2 SVGAGI (reference sequence). The CDR3 has 15 residues. Unmatched junction bases numbered 8, after V lost 5 bases and J lost 2 bases. For the CDR3, the DNA is TGTGCCAGCAGTCTTTCCGGGACAGGCGCCTACGAGCAGTACTTC. It specifies CASSLSGTGAYEQYF.

The chain carries TRBV5-6 and TRBJ1-2; D is possibly TRBD1 (6 bases). V dropped 1 base and J dropped 4 bases, with 11 bases sitting between them. In germline, CDR1 is SGHDT, CDR2 YYEEEE. The length of the CDR3 is 14 residues. Here the CDR3 reads CASSLSRTAYGYTF. The CDR3 nucleotides are TGTGCCAGCAGCTTGTCAAGGACAGCCTATGGCTACACCTTC.

This clone was seen a few times. The chain joins TRBV11-3 to TRBJ2-7; 9 bases line up with TRBD1. Germline V lookup: CDR1 SGHNT, CDR2 YENEEA. Germline trimming cut 5 bases from V and 5 bases from J; bases unmatched to any gene: 4. The CDR3 is 13 residues long. The DNA for the CDR3 is TGTGCCAGCAGCGACGGACAGGGGAACGAGCAGTACTTC. This encodes CASSDGQGNEQYF.

The table lists this clone with a count of one. The chain joins TRBV5-4 to TRBJ2-2; D remains ambiguous. Per germline, CDR1 SGHNT and CDR2 YYREEE (reference sequence). V dropped 0 bases and J dropped 3 bases, with 6 bases sitting between them. The CDR3 has 14 amino acids. The CDR3 nucleotides are TGTGCCAGCAGCTTGGTCCGGGACACCGGGGAGCTGTTTTTT. Residues: CASSLVRDTGELFF.

V gene TRBV6-1 combines with J gene TRBJ2-5, with TRBD1 matching over 9 bases. After removal of 7 bases from V and 5 bases from J, the junction contained 8 bases not matched to a gene. Germline-derived CDR1 and CDR2 are MNHNS and SASEGT. The CDR3 totals 14 residues. CDR3 residues: CASTRTGVHETQYF. In DNA form, the CDR3 reads TGTGCCAGCACCCGGACAGGGGTTCACGAGACCCAGTACTTC.

The chain joins TRBV9 to TRBJ2-1; 9 nucleotides agree with TRBD2. CDR1 is SGDLS, CDR2 YYNGEE, per germline. The J segment lost 5 bases and the V segment lost 0 bases, leaving 6 bases of the junction unmatched. This CDR3 contains 16 residues. CDR3 in DNA: TGTGCCAGCAGCGTAGCTTACCTAGCGGGAAACAATGAGCAGTTCTTC. Its protein is CASSVAYLAGNNEQFF.

This clone was seen more than once but under ten times. The rearrangement uses TRBV6-6 and TRBJ1-1; D uncertain. The V and J ends lost 5 bases and 4 bases respectively, with 14 bases between them. Germline lookup yields CDR1 MNHNY and CDR2 SVGAGI (reference sequence). CDR3 size: 14 residues. CDR3 in DNA: TGTGCCAGCAGTCCAACCTCGGGAGGCACTGAAGCTTTCTTT. As protein: CASSPTSGGTEAFF.

The V and J genes are TRBV4-2 and TRBJ2-1; 12 nucleotides agree with TRBD2. The CDR3 is made up of 17 amino acids. Trimming removed 4 bases from V and 9 bases from J; junction bases left unmatched: 13. Germline lookup yields CDR1 LGHNA and CDR2 YNFKEQ. Here the CDR3 reads CASSPWASGGGVAEQFF. The CDR3 DNA sequence: TGTGCCAGCAGCCCCTGGGCTAGCGGGGGGGGCGTCGCTGAGCAGTTCTTC.

V and J are TRBV4-1 and TRBJ1-2; possible D gene TRBD1, 5 bases. The CDR3 is 16 residues long. Per the germline V gene, CDR1 is MGHRA and CDR2 is YSYEKL. Trimming removed 1 base from V and 7 bases from J, with 19 bases in between. The CDR3, as DNA: TGCGCCAGCAGCCAAGCCTTCACAGGTCGAAGGGCTGGCTACACCTTC. Protein: CASSQAFTGRRAGYTF.

This chain links TRBV15 with TRBJ1-5; D gene uncertain. CDR1 and CDR2 from the germline V gene are LNHNV and YYDKDF (reference sequence). Trimming left V 0 bases short and J 7 bases short, with 7 bases between. The CDR3 extends over 13 amino acids. As DNA, the CDR3 is TGTGCCACCAGCAGAGATATTGGCCAGCCCCAGCATTTT. This gives the protein CATSRDIGQPQHF.

This sequence joins TRBV7-9 and TRBJ1-2, with D perhaps matching TRBD1 (5 bases). The CDR3 runs 15 residues. V was clipped by 0 bases and J by 5 bases, with 13 bases between them. The germline V gene encodes CDR1 SEHNR and CDR2 FQNEAQ (reference sequence). The CDR3: CASSLADGGWYGYTF. CDR3 in DNA: TGTGCCAGCAGCTTAGCGGACGGGGGTTGGTATGGCTACACCTTC.

The chain recombines TRBV6-5 with TRBJ1-6; 10 bases align to TRBD1. The CDR3 covers 15 residues. With V trimmed by 5 bases and J by 8 bases, 6 bases remained unmatched. CDR1 MNHEY and CDR2 SVGAGI come from the germline V gene. CDR3 sequence reads: CASSRLGTGDSPLHF. CDR3 bases: TGTGCCAGCAGTCGTCTTGGGACAGGGGATTCACCCCTCCACTTT.

The chain combines TRBV6-5 with TRBJ2-7, with 11 positions matching TRBD1. The CDR3 contains 14 residues. V shed 4 bases, J shed 4 bases, and the junction held 3 bases outside the gene matches. Germline CDR1 and CDR2: MNHEY and SVGAGI. CDR3 coding DNA: TGTGCCAGCAGTTCCGGACAGGGGGCGTACGAGCAGTACTTC. This encodes CASSSGQGAYEQYF.

This chain links TRBV7-2 with TRBJ2-7, with TRBD2 as a possible D gene (6 bases). The CDR3 spans 13 residues. V lost 4 bases and J lost 6, with 13 bases in between. Germline V gene data show CDR1 as SGHTA and CDR2 as FQGNSA. In DNA, the CDR3 is TGTGCCAGCAGCTCAGGAGGGGTTGGCGAGCAGTACTTC. Amino acid sequence: CASSSGGVGEQYF.

This chain connects TRBV7-2 to TRBJ2-5; 12 bases line up with TRBD2. Looked up from germline, CDR1 is SGHTA and CDR2 is FQGNSA. The CDR3 length is 16 residues. Trimming at V came to 4 bases and at J to 4 bases, leaving 7 bases not matched to a gene. The CDR3 DNA reads TGTGCCAGCAGCTCTCAACTAGCGGGGGGATCAGAGACCCAGTACTTC. It encodes CASSSQLAGGSETQYF.